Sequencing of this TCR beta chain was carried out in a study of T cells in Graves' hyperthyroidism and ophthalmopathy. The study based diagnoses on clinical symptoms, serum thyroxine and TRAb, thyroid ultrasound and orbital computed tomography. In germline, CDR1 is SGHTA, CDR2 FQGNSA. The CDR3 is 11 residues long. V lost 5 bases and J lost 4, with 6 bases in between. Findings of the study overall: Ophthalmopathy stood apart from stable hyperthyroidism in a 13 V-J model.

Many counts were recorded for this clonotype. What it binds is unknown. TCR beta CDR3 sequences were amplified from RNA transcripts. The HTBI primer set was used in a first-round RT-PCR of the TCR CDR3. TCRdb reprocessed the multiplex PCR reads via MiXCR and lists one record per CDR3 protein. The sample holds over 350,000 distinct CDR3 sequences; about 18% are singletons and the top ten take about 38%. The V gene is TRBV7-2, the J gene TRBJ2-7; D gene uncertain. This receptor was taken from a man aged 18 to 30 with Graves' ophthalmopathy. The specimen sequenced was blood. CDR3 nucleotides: TGTGCCAGCAGCGCCCGGTACGAGCAGTACTTC. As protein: CASSARYEQYF. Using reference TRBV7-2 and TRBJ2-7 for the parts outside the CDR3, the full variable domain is GAGVSQSPSNKVTEKGKDVELRCDPISGHTALYWYRQSLGQGLEFLIYFQGNSAPDKSGLPSDRFSAERTGGSVSTLTIQRTQQEDSAVYLCASSARYEQYFGPGTRLTVT.